This is a list of T cell receptor beta chains from one sample in a study of response to subunit inactivated influenza vaccine. TCRdb reanalysed the RT-PCR reads using MiXCR and keeps one entry per CDR3 protein. The sample carries approximately 200,000 distinct CDR3 sequences, about 15% recorded once. The sequencing here drew on CD8+ T cells sorted from PBMCs, taken roughly 5 days after vaccination. Source of these receptors: a man aged 45 to 65 who received an inactivated influenza vaccine. Each CDR3 is given with its conserved first and last residue. D genes are given only for firm matches.

V | D | CDR3
TRBV28 | - | CASSLLFASAQETQYF
TRBV12-3/TRBV12-4 | - | CASSMTELVGYTF
TRBV5-1 | - | CASSLDDSWVYEQYF
TRBV12-3/TRBV12-4 | - | CASSPFGWSYEQYF
TRBV20-1 | - | CSASTSTNEKLFF
TRBV7-9 | - | CASSFLPFDEQFF
TRBV3-1 | - | CASSQEYGRNPDTQYF
TRBV5-5 | - | CASSLWNGDYEQYF
TRBV27 | - | CASSSSRKLYEQYF
TRBV6-2/TRBV6-3 | TRBD2 | CASEKAEPGLAGVYEQYF
TRBV20-1 | TRBD1 | CSARPHRGWSYNEQFF
TRBV12-3/TRBV12-4 | - | CASSWGSDTQYF
TRBV11-2 | TRBD2 | CASSLGTSGGAMETQYF
TRBV5-5 | - | CASSGNRVNSEQYF
TRBV28 | - | CASSLGEQYGYTF
TRBV7-9 | - | CASSTGAHEQFF
TRBV2 | - | CASSESRLNTGELFF
TRBV15 | - | CATRVGTGELFF
TRBV7-2 | TRBD1 | CASSRGHAKNIQYF
TRBV6-5 | TRBD1 | CASSWLQGAFTGELFF
TRBV5-1 | - | CASSLEQIRETQYF
TRBV9 | - | CASSVAGMSSYNEQFF
TRBV20-1 | - | CSARDRGATLYEQYF
TRBV4-2 | TRBD1 | CASRRGPGEGTEAFF
TRBV14 | - | CASSDRLDYEQYF
TRBV27 | - | CASSPAGRGNEQFF
TRBV2 | - | CASTGGKTYEQYF
TRBV28 | TRBD1 | CASSFLGTGANTEAFF
TRBV7-9 | TRBD2 | CASSYGGLAGEDTQYF
TRBV6-5 | - | CASTDNTYEQYF
TRBV9 | - | CASSGQESTDTQYF
TRBV7-8 | TRBD1 | CASSIQGAQGYEQYF
TRBV7-9 | - | CASSGTAYNSPLHF
TRBV15 | - | CATSTEGINYEQYF
TRBV30 | TRBD1 | CAWSVEGAANTGELFF
TRBV2 | TRBD2 | CASSERRGSSGSRFYEQYF
TRBV19 | - | CASSIVGSSYEQYF
TRBV2 | TRBD2 | CASSGGLGVDTQYF
TRBV12-3/TRBV12-4 | - | CASRSQGTANEQFF
TRBV4-2 | - | CASSQLPFYEQYF